Listed here are 8 T cell receptor beta chains from one sample, sequenced in a study of blood T cell repertoires in COVID-19. Sequencing was performed with immunoSEQ multiplex PCR; in TCRdb, only in-frame clones are kept and a portion is missing. The sample contains under 45,000 clones, approximately 82% of which appear only once. Sequencing was carried out using peripheral blood. The receptors come from a woman of 80 years or more with active or convalescent COVID-19.

The chain uses TRBV3-1 (or the pseudogene TRBV3-2) and TRBJ2-5; TRBD1 is a possible D gene (6 bases). The CDR3 has 13 residues. V lost 6 bases and J 2 bases, leaving 10 bases between the germline ends. Germline CDR1 reads LGHDT; CDR2 reads YNNKEL (reference sequence). In nucleotides, the CDR3 is TGTGCCAGCAGACAGGGACCGCAAGAGACCCAGTACTTC. Amino acids: CASRQGPQETQYF.

This sequence joins TRBV9 and TRBJ1-1; TRBD1 might be the D (6 bases). This CDR3 comprises 13 residues. CDR1 and CDR2 from the germline V gene are SGDLS and YYNGEE. Trimming cost V 1 base and J 8 bases, with 12 bases left between them. The CDR3 coding sequence is TGTGCCAGCAGCGTATATACAGGGCGGGAAGCTTTCTTT. Its protein product is CASSVYTGREAFF.

Only one count was recorded for this clone. The chain combines TRBV7-8 with TRBJ2-1, with TRBD2 identical over 7 bases. The trim removed 5 bases at V and 5 bases at J, leaving 6 bases unmatched. CDR1 and CDR2 from the germline V gene are SGHVS and FQNEAQ. The CDR3 is 14 residues long. CDR3 region: CASSRTRTDNEQFF. In DNA form, the CDR3 reads TGTGCCAGCAGCCGGACTAGGACTGACAATGAGCAGTTCTTC.

CDR3 in amino acids: CASSQGISNQPQHF. Here the CDR3 DNA reads TGCGCCAGCAGCCAAGGTATTAGCAATCAGCCCCAGCATTTT. V is TRBV4-3 and J is TRBJ1-5; D is unclear. The CDR3 consists of 14 residues. Trimming shortened V by 1 base and J by 0 bases, and 4 bases separated the two germline ends. Germline CDR1 reads LGHNA; CDR2 reads YSLEER.

This clone came up once. The chain is built from TRBV18 and TRBJ2-7, with D tentatively TRBD2 (5 bases). Germline CDR1 reads KGHSH; CDR2 reads LQKENI. The CDR3 sequence is 14 residues long. V lost 4 bases and J lost 4, with 14 bases in between. DNA of the CDR3: TGTGCCAGCTCACGGGGAGCGGCGACGTACGAGCAGTACTTC. Protein product: CASSRGAATYEQYF.

This clone was picked up a small number of times. The rearrangement uses TRBV2 and TRBJ1-1; D gene unclear. CDR3 length: 12 residues. Germline V gene data show CDR1 as SNHLY and CDR2 as FYNNEI. The V end was cut by 2 bases, the J end by 5 bases, with 6 bases between. The CDR3 sequence is CASSETKTEAFF. As DNA, the CDR3 is TGTGCCAGCAGTGAAACAAAGACTGAAGCTTTCTTT.

This clone was picked up one time. The rearrangement uses TRBV5-1 and TRBJ2-1, with D hard to call. The CDR3 sequence is 15 residues long. CDR1 and CDR2 from the germline V gene are SGHRS and YFSETQ. V gave up 2 bases and J gave up 8 bases, with 17 bases separating them. Here the CDR3 reads CASSFDRIWSDEQFF. In nucleotides, the CDR3 is TGCGCCAGCAGCTTTGACCGGATCTGGAGCGATGAGCAGTTCTTC. The full variable domain, completed using reference TRBV5-1 and TRBJ2-1, is KAGVTQTPRYLIKTRGQQVTLSCSPISGHRSVSWYQQTPGQGLQFLFEYFSETQRNKGNFPGRFSGRQFSNSRSEMNVSTLELGDSALYLCASSFDRIWSDEQFFGPGTRLTVL.

The rearrangement uses TRBV4-3 and TRBJ2-7; 7 nucleotides line up with TRBD1. The J segment lost 2 bases and the V segment lost 1 base, leaving 8 bases of the junction unmatched. This CDR3 region has 16 residues. CDR1 is LGHNA and CDR2 is YSLEER in the germline V gene. The CDR3 loop reads CASSQGLRDSAYEQYF. The CDR3 bases are TGCGCCAGCAGCCAAGGGCTCAGGGACAGTGCCTACGAGCAGTACTTC.